This T cell receptor beta chain was sequenced during a study of blood T cell repertoires in COVID-19. Overall study context: The United States, Italy and Spain supplied acute and convalescent COVID-19 samples. From T cells, B-cell-depleted T cells, or PBMCs came the material, which was cDNA or gDNA.

Original processing notes: Using reference gene primer amplification, nucleated cell counts were estimated. Clones were sequenced by immunoSEQ multiplex PCR, and TCRdb holds only the in-frame ones, with some missing. V and J calls and clone size are those listed in that table; D and trimming were worked out from the DNA. The data show under 150,000 clones, 90% seen once. This CDR3 has 16 amino acids. V was clipped by 2 bases and J by 4 bases, with 20 bases between them. Germline lookup yields CDR1 SQVTM and CDR2 ANQGSEA. This receptor was identified in a human donor with active COVID-19. The donor label of this sample is uncertain. Input material: peripheral blood. The V gene is TRBV29-1, the J gene TRBJ1-2, with D perhaps TRBD1 (5 bases). CDR3 in DNA: TGCAGCGTTGAAATCAGAGGTGCAGGGCCCTTCTATGGCTACACCTTC. Translating gives CSVEIRGAGPFYGYTF.